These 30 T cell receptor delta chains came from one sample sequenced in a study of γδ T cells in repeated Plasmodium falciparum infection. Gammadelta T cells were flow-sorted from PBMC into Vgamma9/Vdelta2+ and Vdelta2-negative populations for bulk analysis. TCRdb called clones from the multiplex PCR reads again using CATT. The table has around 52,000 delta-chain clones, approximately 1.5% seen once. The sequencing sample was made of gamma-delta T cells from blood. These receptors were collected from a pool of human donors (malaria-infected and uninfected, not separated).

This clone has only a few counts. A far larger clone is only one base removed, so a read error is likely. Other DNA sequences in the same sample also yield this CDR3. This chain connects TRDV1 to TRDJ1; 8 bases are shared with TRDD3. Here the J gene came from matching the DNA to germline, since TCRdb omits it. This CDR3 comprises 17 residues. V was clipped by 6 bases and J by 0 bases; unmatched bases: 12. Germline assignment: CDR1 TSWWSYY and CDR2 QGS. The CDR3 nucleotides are TGTGCTCTTGGAGAAAGAACTTTGGGGGATTACACCGATAAACTCATCTTT. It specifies CALGERTLGDYTDKLIF.

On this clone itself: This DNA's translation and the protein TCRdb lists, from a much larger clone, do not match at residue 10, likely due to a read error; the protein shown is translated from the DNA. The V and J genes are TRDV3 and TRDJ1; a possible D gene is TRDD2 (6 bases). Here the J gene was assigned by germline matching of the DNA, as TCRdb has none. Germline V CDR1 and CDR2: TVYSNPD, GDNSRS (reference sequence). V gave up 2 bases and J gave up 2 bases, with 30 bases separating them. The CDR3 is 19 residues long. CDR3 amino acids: CAFSVYHFLCGWETDKLIF. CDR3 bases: TGTGCCTTTTCCGTCTACCATTTCCTATGCGGCTGGGAAACCGATAAACTCATCTTT. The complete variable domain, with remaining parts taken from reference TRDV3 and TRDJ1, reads CDKVTQSSPDQTVASGSEVVLLCTYDTVYSNPDLFWYRIRPDYSFQFVFYGDNSRSEGADFTQGRFSVKHILTQKAFHLVISPVRTEDSATYYCAFSVYHFLCGWETDKLIFGKGTRVTVEP.

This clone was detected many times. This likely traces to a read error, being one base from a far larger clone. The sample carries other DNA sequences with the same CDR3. This CDR3 is CACDTERGYFRTDKLIF. CDR3 nucleotide sequence: TGCGCCTGTGACACCGAGAGGGGATACTTTCGGACCGATAAACTCATCTTT. The genes are TRDV2 and TRDJ1; 8 positions match TRDD3. No J gene is reported in TCRdb; it was inferred here by comparing the DNA with germline. CDR3 size: 17 residues. CDR1 is GEAIGNYY and CDR2 is EKD in the germline V gene.

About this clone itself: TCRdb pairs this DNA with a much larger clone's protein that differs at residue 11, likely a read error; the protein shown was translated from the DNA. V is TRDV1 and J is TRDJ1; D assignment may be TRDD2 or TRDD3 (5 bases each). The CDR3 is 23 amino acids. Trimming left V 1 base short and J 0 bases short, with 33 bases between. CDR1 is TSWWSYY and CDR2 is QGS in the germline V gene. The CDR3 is CALGERYLRKGGDRFTYTDKLIF. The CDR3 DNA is TGTGCTCTTGGGGAACGTTACCTACGAAAGGGGGGTGACCGTTTTACGTACACCGATAAACTCATCTTT.

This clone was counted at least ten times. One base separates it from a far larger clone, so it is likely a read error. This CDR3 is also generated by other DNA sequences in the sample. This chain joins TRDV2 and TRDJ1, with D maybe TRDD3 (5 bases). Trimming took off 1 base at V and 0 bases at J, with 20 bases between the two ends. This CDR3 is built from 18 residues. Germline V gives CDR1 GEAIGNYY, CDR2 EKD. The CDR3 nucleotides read TGTGCCTGTGACACGTCTACGACCTGGGCCCCGTACACCGATAAACTCATCTTT. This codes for CACDTSTTWAPYTDKLIF.

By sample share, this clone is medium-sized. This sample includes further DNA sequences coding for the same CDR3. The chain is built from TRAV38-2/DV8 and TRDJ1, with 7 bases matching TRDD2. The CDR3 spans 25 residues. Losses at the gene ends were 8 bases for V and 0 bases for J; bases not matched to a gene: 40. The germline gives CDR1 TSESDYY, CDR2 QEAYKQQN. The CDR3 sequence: CAYGERGWISFLRTAAGEYTDKLIF. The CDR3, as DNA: TGTGCTTACGGGGAGAGGGGGTGGATATCCTTCCTCCGTACGGCGGCCGGCGAGTACACCGATAAACTCATCTTT.

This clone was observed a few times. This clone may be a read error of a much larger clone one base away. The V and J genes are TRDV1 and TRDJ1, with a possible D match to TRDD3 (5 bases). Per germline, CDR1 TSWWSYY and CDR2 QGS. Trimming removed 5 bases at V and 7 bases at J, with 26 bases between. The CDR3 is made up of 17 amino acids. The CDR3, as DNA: TGTGCTCTTGGGTCCGGGGGGGGTTGGACTCGAAAAGTTAAACTCATCTTT. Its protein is CALGSGGGWTRKVKLIF.

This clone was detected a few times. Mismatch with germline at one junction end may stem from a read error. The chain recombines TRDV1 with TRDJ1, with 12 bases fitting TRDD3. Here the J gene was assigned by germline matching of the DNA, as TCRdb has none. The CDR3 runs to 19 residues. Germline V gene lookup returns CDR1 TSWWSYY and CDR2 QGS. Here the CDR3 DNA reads TGTGCCCTTGGGGAAAGGGAGACGTACTGGGGGATACCGGGGGATAAACTCATCTTT. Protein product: CALGERETYWGIPGDKLIF.

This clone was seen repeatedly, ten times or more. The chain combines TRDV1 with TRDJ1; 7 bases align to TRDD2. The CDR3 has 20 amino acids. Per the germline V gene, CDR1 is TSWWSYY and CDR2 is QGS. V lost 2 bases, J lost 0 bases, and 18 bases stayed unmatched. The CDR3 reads CALGEFFTFLGFKYTDKLIF. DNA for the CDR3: TGTGCTCTTGGGGAATTTTTTACCTTCCTCGGATTCAAGTACACCGATAAACTCATCTTT.

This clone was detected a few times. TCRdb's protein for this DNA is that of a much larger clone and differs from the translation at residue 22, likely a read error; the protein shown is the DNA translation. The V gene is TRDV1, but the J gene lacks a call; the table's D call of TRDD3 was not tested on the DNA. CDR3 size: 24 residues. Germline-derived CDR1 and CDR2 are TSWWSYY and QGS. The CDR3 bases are TGTGCTCTTGGGGAATTAAAAAGTCCTCCCTGGGGTGGGGGATACGCCTTGTTGGGCGATAAACCCATCTTT. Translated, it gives CALGELKSPPWGGGYALLGDKPIF.

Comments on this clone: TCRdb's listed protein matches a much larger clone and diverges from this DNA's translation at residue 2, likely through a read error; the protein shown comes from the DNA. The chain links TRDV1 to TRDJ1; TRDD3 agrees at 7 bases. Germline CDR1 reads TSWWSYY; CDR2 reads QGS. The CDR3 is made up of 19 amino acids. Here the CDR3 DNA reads TGTTCTCTTGGGGAACATAAGGCGGACTGGGGTGCTCGGGTCGATAAACTCATCTTT. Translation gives CSLGEHKADWGARVDKLIF.

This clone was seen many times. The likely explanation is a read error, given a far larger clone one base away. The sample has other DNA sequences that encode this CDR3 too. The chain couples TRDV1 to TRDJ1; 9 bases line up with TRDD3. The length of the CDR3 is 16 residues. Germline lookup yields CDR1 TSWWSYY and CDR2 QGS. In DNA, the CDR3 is TGTGCTCTCGGGGAACTTTCGGCTGGGGGATCCTCTAAACTCATCTTT. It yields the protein CALGELSAGGSSKLIF.

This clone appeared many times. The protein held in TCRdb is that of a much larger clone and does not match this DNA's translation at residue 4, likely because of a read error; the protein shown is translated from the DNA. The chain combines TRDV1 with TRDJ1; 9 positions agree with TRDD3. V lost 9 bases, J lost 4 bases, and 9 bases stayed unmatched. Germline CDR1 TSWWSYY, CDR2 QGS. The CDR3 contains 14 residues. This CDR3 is CALPGDTGFDKLIF. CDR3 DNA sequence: TGTGCTCTCCCGGGGGATACCGGCTTCGATAAACTCATCTTT.

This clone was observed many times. In DNA form, the CDR3 reads TGTGCTCTTGGGAAGCCTGGCTGGTGGGGGATACGCCTAACCTTGTACACCGATAAACTCATCTTT. Translation gives CALGKPGWWGIRLTLYTDKLIF. This chain links TRDV1 with TRDJ1; 11 bases are shared with TRDD3. The trim removed 5 bases at V and 0 bases at J, leaving 23 bases unmatched. This CDR3 contains 22 residues. Germline values: CDR1 TSWWSYY, CDR2 QGS.

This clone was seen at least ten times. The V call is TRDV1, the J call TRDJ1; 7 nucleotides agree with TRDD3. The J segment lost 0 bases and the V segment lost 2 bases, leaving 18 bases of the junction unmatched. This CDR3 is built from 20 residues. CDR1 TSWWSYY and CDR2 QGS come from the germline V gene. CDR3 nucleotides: TGTGCTCTTGGGGAAGTGCCCCGAAGCACTGGGGACCCGTACACCGATAAACTCATCTTT. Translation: CALGEVPRSTGDPYTDKLIF.

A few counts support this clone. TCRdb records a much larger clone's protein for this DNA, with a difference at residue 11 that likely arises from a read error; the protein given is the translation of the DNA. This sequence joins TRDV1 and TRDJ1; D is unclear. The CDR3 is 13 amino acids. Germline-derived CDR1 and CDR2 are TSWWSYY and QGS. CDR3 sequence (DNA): TGTGCTCTTGGGGCATCGCCCCACGATAAACCCATCTTT. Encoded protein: CALGASPHDKPIF.

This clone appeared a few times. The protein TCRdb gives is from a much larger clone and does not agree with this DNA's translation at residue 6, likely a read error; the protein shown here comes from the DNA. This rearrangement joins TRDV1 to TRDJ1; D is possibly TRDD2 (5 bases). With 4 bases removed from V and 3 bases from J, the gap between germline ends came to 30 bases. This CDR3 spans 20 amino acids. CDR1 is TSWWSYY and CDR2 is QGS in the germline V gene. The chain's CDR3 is CALGVLSDPSTSLESDKLIF. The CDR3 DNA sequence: TGTGCTCTTGGGGTCCTCAGCGATCCTTCAACGTCGCTGGAGTCCGATAAACTCATCTTT.

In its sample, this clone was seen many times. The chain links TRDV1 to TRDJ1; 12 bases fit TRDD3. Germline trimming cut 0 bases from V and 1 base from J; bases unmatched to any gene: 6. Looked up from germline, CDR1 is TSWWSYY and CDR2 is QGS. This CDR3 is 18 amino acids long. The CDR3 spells CALGELCWGIRCTDKLIF. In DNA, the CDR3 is TGTGCTCTTGGGGAACTATGCTGGGGGATACGATGCACCGATAAACTCATCTTT.

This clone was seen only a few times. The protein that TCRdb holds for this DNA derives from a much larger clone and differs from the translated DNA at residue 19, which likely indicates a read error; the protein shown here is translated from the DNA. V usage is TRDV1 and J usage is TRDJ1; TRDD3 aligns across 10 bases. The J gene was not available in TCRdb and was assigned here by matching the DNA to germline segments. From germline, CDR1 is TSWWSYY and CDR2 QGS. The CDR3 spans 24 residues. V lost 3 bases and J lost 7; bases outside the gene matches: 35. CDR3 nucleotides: TGTGCTCTTGGGGATCGGCACCCCACTTTTTACACAACCCCCGTACTGGGGGATTCGGCTAAACTCATCTTT. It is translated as CALGDRHPTFYTTPVLGDSAKLIF.

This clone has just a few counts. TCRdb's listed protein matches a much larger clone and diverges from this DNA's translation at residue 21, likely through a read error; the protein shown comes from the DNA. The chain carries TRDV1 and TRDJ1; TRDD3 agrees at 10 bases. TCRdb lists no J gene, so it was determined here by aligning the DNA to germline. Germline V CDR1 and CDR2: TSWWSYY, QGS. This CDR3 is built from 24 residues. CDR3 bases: TGTGCTCTTGGGGAATTAGCCTCCGATACTGGGGGATGCCGGATTAGGAGAGGCACCGATAGACTCATCTTT. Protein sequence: CALGELASDTGGCRIRRGTDRLIF.

CDR3 nucleotides: TGTGCTCTTGGGGAGTCGTACCATGAAATGGGCAAAGGGGAGACAGCACAACTCTTCTTT. Protein: CALGESYHEMGKGETAQLFF. V and J are TRDV1 and TRDJ2, with D possibly being TRDD1 or TRDD3 (5 bases each). The J gene, absent from TCRdb, was called here by matching the DNA to germline. V lost 3 bases and J 4 bases, leaving 27 bases between the germline ends. Germline-derived CDR1 and CDR2 are TSWWSYY and QGS. The CDR3 runs 20 residues.

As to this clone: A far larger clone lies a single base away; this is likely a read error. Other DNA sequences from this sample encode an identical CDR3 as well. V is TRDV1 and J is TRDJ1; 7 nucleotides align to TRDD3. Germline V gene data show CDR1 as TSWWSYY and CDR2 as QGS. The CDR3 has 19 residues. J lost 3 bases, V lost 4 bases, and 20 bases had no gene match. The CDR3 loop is CALGGLDPGCWGGPDKLIF. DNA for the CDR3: TGTGCTCTTGGGGGACTAGACCCAGGCTGCTGGGGGGGGCCCGATAAACTCATCTTT.

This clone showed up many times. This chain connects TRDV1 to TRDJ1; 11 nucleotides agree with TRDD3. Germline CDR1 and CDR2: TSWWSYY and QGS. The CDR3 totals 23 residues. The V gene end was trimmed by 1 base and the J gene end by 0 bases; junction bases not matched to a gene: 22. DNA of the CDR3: TGTGCTCTTGGGGAACCTTTCCACTTTTACTTTCTGGGGGATACTCCGTACACCGATAAACTCATCTTT. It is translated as CALGEPFHFYFLGDTPYTDKLIF.

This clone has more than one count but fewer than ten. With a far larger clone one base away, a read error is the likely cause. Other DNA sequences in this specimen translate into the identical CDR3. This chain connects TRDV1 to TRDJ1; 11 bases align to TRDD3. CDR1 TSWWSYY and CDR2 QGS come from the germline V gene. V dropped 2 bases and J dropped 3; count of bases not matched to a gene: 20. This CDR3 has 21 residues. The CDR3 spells CALGESILQNIWGIRADKLIF. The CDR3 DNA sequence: TGTGCTCTTGGGGAAAGCATCCTACAAAACATTTGGGGGATACGCGCCGATAAACTCATCTTT.

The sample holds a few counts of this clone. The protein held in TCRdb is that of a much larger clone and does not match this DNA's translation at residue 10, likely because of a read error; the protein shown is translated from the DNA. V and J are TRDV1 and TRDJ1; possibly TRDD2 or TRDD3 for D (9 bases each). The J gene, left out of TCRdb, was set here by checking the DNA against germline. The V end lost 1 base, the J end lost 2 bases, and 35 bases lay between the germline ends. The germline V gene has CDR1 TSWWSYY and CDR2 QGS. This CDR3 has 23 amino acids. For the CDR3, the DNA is TGTGCTCTTGGGGAACGGACCTTCCTACTTCCCCCTTTAGACTGGGGGAGTACCGATAAACTCATCTTT. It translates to CALGERTFLLPPLDWGSTDKLIF.

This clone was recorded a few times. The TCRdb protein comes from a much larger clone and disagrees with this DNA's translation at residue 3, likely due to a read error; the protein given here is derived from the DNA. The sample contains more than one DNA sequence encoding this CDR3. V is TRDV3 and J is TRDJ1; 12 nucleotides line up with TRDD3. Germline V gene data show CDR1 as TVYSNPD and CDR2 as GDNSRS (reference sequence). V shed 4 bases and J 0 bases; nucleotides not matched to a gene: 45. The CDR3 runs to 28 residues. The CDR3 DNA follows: TGTGCCTCTGGTGGTTCCTCCCCGCTGGGGGATACGGGGAGCGCGTGTTTACGGATAGCTACGTACACCGATAAACTCATCTTT. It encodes CASGGSSPLGDTGSACLRIATYTDKLIF. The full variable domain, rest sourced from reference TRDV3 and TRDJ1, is CDKVTQSSPDQTVASGSEVVLLCTYDTVYSNPDLFWYRIRPDYSFQFVFYGDNSRSEGADFTQGRFSVKHILTQKAFHLVISPVRTEDSATYYCASGGSSPLGDTGSACLRIATYTDKLIFGKGTRVTVEP.

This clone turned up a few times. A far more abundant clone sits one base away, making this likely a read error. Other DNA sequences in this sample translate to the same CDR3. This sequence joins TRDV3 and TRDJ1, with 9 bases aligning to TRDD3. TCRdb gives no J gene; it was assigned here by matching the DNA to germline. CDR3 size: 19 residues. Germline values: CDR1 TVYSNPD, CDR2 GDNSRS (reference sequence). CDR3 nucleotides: TGCGCCTTTTTTCGAGGACCGTACTGGGGGACCTTGTACACCGATAAACTCATCTTT. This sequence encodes CAFFRGPYWGTLYTDKLIF.

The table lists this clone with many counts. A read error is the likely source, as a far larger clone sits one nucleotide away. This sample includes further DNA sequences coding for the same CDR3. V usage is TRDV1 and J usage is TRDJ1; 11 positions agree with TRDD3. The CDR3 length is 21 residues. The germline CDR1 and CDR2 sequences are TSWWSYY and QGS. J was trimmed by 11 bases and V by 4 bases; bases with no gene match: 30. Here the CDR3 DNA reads TGTGCTCTTGGGGTTCCTTCCTACGGGATATGGGGGATACGCCCAGGGGTTAAGCTCATCTTT. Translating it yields CALGVPSYGIWGIRPGVKLIF.

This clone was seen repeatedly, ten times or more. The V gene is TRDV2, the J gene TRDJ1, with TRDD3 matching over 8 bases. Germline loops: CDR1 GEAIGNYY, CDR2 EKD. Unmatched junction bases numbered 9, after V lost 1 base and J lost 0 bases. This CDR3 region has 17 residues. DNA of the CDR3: TGTGCCTGTGACACTTCGCACTGGGGGTTATACACCGATAAACTCATCTTT. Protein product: CACDTSHWGLYTDKLIF.

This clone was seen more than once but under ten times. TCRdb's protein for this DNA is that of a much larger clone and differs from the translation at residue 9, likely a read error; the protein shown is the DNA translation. CDR3 DNA sequence: TGTGCTCTTGGGAACCGTTTACTTCACTGGGGGATACGCGGGGTTTGGGACACCGATAAACTCATCTTT. Protein product: CALGNRLLHWGIRGVWDTDKLIF. J is TRDJ1 and V is TRDV1; 13 nucleotides line up with TRDD3. The J gene, missing from TCRdb, was assigned here through DNA to germline matching. CDR1 is TSWWSYY, CDR2 QGS, per germline. V shed 5 bases, J shed 0 bases, and the junction held 24 bases outside the gene matches. The CDR3 runs 23 residues.